This section outlines one TCR beta chain sequence together with its context. Its target is unknown. Treatment specified: approximately 18 received Ad26.COV2.S at low or high dose, single or two shots; about 5 received placebo; per-sample allocation not given. Repertoires come from day 63 after the first vaccine or placebo injection. This sample was taken from a study of Ad26.COV2.S vaccination and SARS-CoV-2 variants. Notes on the study in general: People who got the vaccine or the placebo had similar non-spike TCR breadth.

Clones were read by immunoSEQ multiplex PCR, and TCRdb kept only the in-frame ones, dropping some. Among around 420,000 clones listed, roughly 88% were seen once. After removal of 2 bases from V and 4 bases from J, the junction contained 12 bases not matched to a gene. CDR1 is MGHRA and CDR2 is YSYEKL in the germline V gene. The CDR3 covers 17 residues. This sequence was found in a person aged 18-65 years who received the Ad26.COV2.S COVID-19 vaccine or a placebo. The V gene is TRBV4-1, the J gene TRBJ2-5; 8 bases align to TRBD1. This specimen was peripheral blood, taken in a trial of Ad26.COV2.S vaccine versus placebo. For the CDR3, the DNA is TGCGCCAGCAGCCAATCGGGACAGGAACGTTGGGGAGAGACCCAGTACTTC. The encoded protein is CASSQSGQERWGETQYF.